These 27 T cell receptor beta chains were sequenced from one sample in a study of PD-1 blockade in classical Hodgkin lymphoma. The data were produced by immunoSEQ multiplex PCR, yet TCRdb's version contains in-frame clones alone and is incomplete. The data contain 45,000 to 55,000 clones, roughly 80% of them singletons. Brentuximab vedotin exposure varied, and every patient relapsed after autologous stem cell transplantation. The specimen comprised peripheral blood mononuclear cells (PBMCs), sampled at baseline. The receptors were gathered from a human donor with classical Hodgkin lymphoma.

The CDR3 coding sequence is TGTGCCAGCAACCCAGCTGTGACGGGAGGGGCTGAGACCCAGTACTTC. Translated: CASNPAVTGGAETQYF. The V gene is TRBV7-2, the J gene TRBJ2-5, with 8 positions matching TRBD2. The CDR3 runs to 16 residues. Looked up from germline, CDR1 is SGHTA and CDR2 is FQGNSA. Trimming removed 7 bases from V and 5 bases from J; junction bases left unmatched: 15.

This rearrangement joins TRBV5-1 to TRBJ2-7; D is possibly TRBD2 (5 bases). Trimming removed 2 bases from V and 2 bases from J, with 8 bases in between. The CDR3 is made up of 13 amino acids. Per the germline V gene, CDR1 is SGHRS and CDR2 is YFSETQ. CDR3 in amino acids: CASSLLEAYEQYF. CDR3 nucleotides: TGCGCCAGCAGCTTACTAGAAGCCTACGAGCAGTACTTC.

V gene TRBV11-3 combines with J gene TRBJ1-1, with 9 bases that match TRBD1. J lost 1 base, V lost 1 base, and 1 base had no gene match. In germline, CDR1 is SGHNT, CDR2 YENEEA. The CDR3 totals 15 residues. The CDR3 is CASSLGQGENTEAFF. CDR3 nucleotides: TGTGCCAGCAGCTTAGGACAGGGGGAGAACACTGAAGCTTTCTTT.

V is TRBV2 and J is TRBJ2-1; 9 nucleotides line up with TRBD2. Per germline, CDR1 SNHLY and CDR2 FYNNEI. V was clipped by 6 bases and J by 10 bases; unmatched bases: 10. The CDR3 loop spans 14 amino acids. DNA of the CDR3: TGTGCCAGCAGCCTAGCGGGGCTCCGGGGAGAGCAGTTCTTC. Amino acids: CASSLAGLRGEQFF.

This clone was seen once. The gene calls are TRBV14 and TRBJ2-1, with 8 bases aligning to TRBD2. The junction had 13 bases not matched to a gene; V was cut back by 1 base and J by 8 bases. In germline, CDR1 is SGHDN, CDR2 FVKESK. The CDR3 is 17 amino acids. The CDR3 DNA reads as TGTGCCAGCAGCCAAGTTGCCGCCGGGACTAGGGCGTATGAGCAGTTCTTC. Translating gives CASSQVAAGTRAYEQFF.

This sequence joins TRBV13 and TRBJ2-1, with D unclear. The V end was cut by 2 bases, the J end by 8 bases, with 19 bases between. Germline values: CDR1 PRHDT, CDR2 FYEKMQ (reference sequence). The CDR3 has 16 residues. CDR3 nucleotide sequence: TGTGCCAGCAGCTTAAGGTTCACAGTCGAGTTCGATGAGCAGTTCTTC. Translation: CASSLRFTVEFDEQFF.

The chain links TRBV18 to TRBJ2-1; D is undetermined. In germline, CDR1 is KGHSH, CDR2 LQKENI. This CDR3 comprises 14 residues. V was cut by 6 bases and J by 5 bases, with 14 bases left in between. The CDR3 sequence is CASSPSITDNEQFF. The CDR3 DNA is TGTGCCAGCTCTCCATCGATAACAGACAATGAGCAGTTCTTC.

The chain couples TRBV7-9 to TRBJ2-2; D unresolved. CDR3 length equals 16 residues. CDR1 and CDR2 from the germline V gene are SEHNR and FQNEAQ (reference sequence). The V gene lost 0 bases and the J gene lost 15 bases, with 23 bases spanning the gap. CDR3 sequence (DNA): TGTGCCAGCAGCTTAGCTCTGACAAGCCCCCTACCCCGGTTGTTTTTT. It specifies CASSLALTSPLPRLFF. Drawing the rest from reference TRBV7-9 and TRBJ2-2, the complete variable domain is DTGVSQNPRHKITKRGQNVTFRCDPISEHNRLYWYRQTLGQGPEFLTYFQNEAQLEKSRLLSDRFSAERPKGSFSTLEIQRTEQGDSAMYLCASSLALTSPLPRLFFGEGSRLTVL.

The chain couples TRBV5-1 to TRBJ1-4; no clear D. Trimming shortened V by 4 bases and J by 8 bases, and 21 bases separated the two germline ends. The CDR3 consists of 16 residues. Germline values: CDR1 SGHRS, CDR2 YFSETQ. In DNA form, the CDR3 reads TGCGCCAGCAGCCGGTCCCGGGCATCGGTATCGGAAAAACTGTTTTTT. This sequence encodes CASSRSRASVSEKLFF.

V is TRBV21-1 and J is TRBJ1-4; TRBD1, the table's D call, lacks a check against the DNA. TRBV21-1 is noted as a pseudogene. The CDR3 is 16 amino acids. The CDR3 DNA reads as TGTGCCAGCAGACCCTTTCACAGGGGGCTTAATGAAAAACTGTTTTTT. Protein product: CASRPFHRGLNEKLFF.

This clone was observed once. Within the sample, other DNA sequences also encode this same CDR3. V usage is TRBV27 and J usage is TRBJ2-3; the D is unclear. The V end lost 1 base, the J end lost 2 bases, and 4 bases lay between the germline ends. This CDR3 spans 13 amino acids. Germline V gene data show CDR1 as MNHEY and CDR2 as SMNVEV (reference sequence). CDR3: CASSLLNTDTQYF. The CDR3 bases are TGTGCCAGCAGTTTATTGAACACAGATACGCAGTATTTT.

This clone was observed once. J is TRBJ1-1 and V is TRBV19; D uncertain. The V and J ends lost 3 bases and 7 bases respectively, with 9 bases between them. The CDR3 consists of 12 residues. In germline, CDR1 is LNHDA, CDR2 SQIVND (reference sequence). The CDR3 coding sequence is TGTGCCAGTAGTATGTCCAGGAGTGAAGCTTTCTTT. It codes for CASSMSRSEAFF.

In its sample, this clone was seen once. CDR3 in amino acids: CASSQDSSSYNEQFF. CDR3 bases: TGCGCCAGCAGCCAAGATAGTAGCTCCTACAATGAGCAGTTCTTC. The chain uses TRBV4-1 and TRBJ2-1, with D unclear. The CDR3 covers 15 residues. Trimming took off 0 bases at V and 0 bases at J, with 6 bases between the two ends. Germline CDR1 reads MGHRA; CDR2 reads YSYEKL.

This clone was observed a single time. DNA of the CDR3: TGTGCCAGCAGCCTACAATCGTGGACAGGGCCCGAAAAACTGTTTTTT. Its translation: CASSLQSWTGPEKLFF. The rearrangement uses TRBV7-9 and TRBJ1-4; TRBD1 matches at 8 bases. The junction had 13 bases not matched to a gene; V was cut back by 5 bases and J by 8 bases. Germline CDR1 reads SEHNR; CDR2 reads FQNEAQ (reference sequence). This CDR3 is 16 amino acids long.

This rearrangement joins TRBV7-9 to TRBJ2-1; a possible D gene is TRBD1 (6 bases). The CDR3 totals 15 residues. With 3 bases removed from V and 3 bases from J, the gap between germline ends came to 12 bases. The germline V gene encodes CDR1 SEHNR and CDR2 FQNEAQ (reference sequence). CDR3 sequence reads: CASSLPLGGYNEQFF. The CDR3 bases are TGTGCCAGCAGCTTGCCACTAGGGGGCTACAATGAGCAGTTCTTC.

The chain joins TRBV7-9 to TRBJ2-7; 8 nucleotides match TRBD2. CDR3 size: 14 residues. J was trimmed by 4 bases and V by 10 bases; bases with no gene match: 12. The germline V gene encodes CDR1 SEHNR and CDR2 FQNEAQ (reference sequence). CDR3 sequence (DNA): TGTGCCACTTCGACTAGCGAGAGAGTATACGAGCAGTACGTC. Translating gives CATSTSERVYEQYV.

This sequence joins TRBV4-3 and TRBJ1-1; D is perhaps TRBD1 (6 bases). Trimming took 3 bases from V and 0 from J, leaving 14 bases between them. There are 16 residues in the CDR3. Germline V lookup: CDR1 LGHNA, CDR2 YSLEER. CDR3 DNA sequence: TGCGCCAGCAGCCACGTTACAGGGACCATGAACACTGAAGCTTTCTTT. Its translation is CASSHVTGTMNTEAFF.

The chain combines TRBV11-2 with TRBJ2-7; 8 nucleotides align to TRBD2. Germline V CDR1 and CDR2: SGHAT, FQNNGV. The V gene end was trimmed by 3 bases and the J gene end by 3 bases; junction bases not matched to a gene: 1. The CDR3 runs to 13 residues. In DNA form, the CDR3 reads TGTGCCAGCAGCTTGGGACTAGACTACGAGCAGTACGTC. This translates into CASSLGLDYEQYV.

The gene calls are TRBV4-3 and TRBJ1-2; D is possibly TRBD1 (6 bases). Germline CDR1 LGHNA, CDR2 YSLEER. V lost 0 bases and J 9 bases, leaving 17 bases between the germline ends. CDR3 length equals 15 residues. The CDR3 DNA follows: TGCGCCAGCAGCCAAGACAGGGGAGCAGGAGCACGCTACACCTTC. This codes for CASSQDRGAGARYTF.

V gene TRBV2 combines with J gene TRBJ2-5; 10 bases agree with TRBD1. J was trimmed by 5 bases and V by 8 bases; bases with no gene match: 11. In germline, CDR1 is SNHLY, CDR2 FYNNEI. The CDR3 is made up of 15 amino acids. As DNA, the CDR3 is TGTGCCAGCGATGGGGGACAGGGGATAGGCGAGACCCAGTACTTC. Translating it yields CASDGGQGIGETQYF.

The chain couples TRBV6-5 to TRBJ2-3; D gene uncertain. The V gene lost 2 bases and the J gene lost 5 bases, with 8 bases spanning the gap. The germline V gene has CDR1 MNHEY and CDR2 SVGAGI. The CDR3 runs 13 residues. The CDR3 nucleotides read TGTGCCAGCAGTTACGATCAGCGAGATACGCAGTATTTT. This translates into CASSYDQRDTQYF.

This chain connects TRBV10-3 to TRBJ1-1; 7 nucleotides line up with TRBD1. There are 16 residues in the CDR3. V gave up 6 bases and J gave up 1 base; unmatched junction bases: 11. The V gene's germline CDR1 is ENHRY and CDR2 SYGVKD. The CDR3 DNA sequence: TGTGCCATCAGGGGTGGACAGGCGAGTCGGAACACTGAAGCTTTCTTT. This codes for CAIRGGQASRNTEAFF.

A single count supports this clone. The V call is TRBV27, the J call TRBJ2-1; TRBD2 matches at 7 bases. Germline loops: CDR1 MNHEY, CDR2 SMNVEV (reference sequence). CDR3 size: 15 residues. V was clipped by 2 bases and J by 2 bases; unmatched bases: 3. The CDR3 DNA reads TGTGCCAGCAGTTTACCAGGGAGGGCCTACAATGAGCAGTTCTTC. Amino acids: CASSLPGRAYNEQFF.

The rearrangement uses TRBV29-1 and TRBJ1-1, with D tentatively TRBD1 (5 bases). Trimming took 8 bases from V and 5 from J, leaving 15 bases between them. Germline-derived CDR1 and CDR2 are SQVTM and ANQGSEA. The length of the CDR3 is 12 residues. The CDR3 loop reads CSTLGVETEAFF. CDR3 bases: TGCAGCACGTTGGGGGTAGAGACTGAAGCTTTCTTT.

The chain recombines TRBV7-9 with TRBJ2-7, with D uncertain. This CDR3 has 14 residues. V lost 3 bases to trimming and J lost 2 bases, with 11 bases between them. From germline, CDR1 is SEHNR and CDR2 FQNEAQ (reference sequence). The DNA of the CDR3 is TGTGCCAGCAGCTTCACATCTTTTCCCTACGAGCAGTACTTC. Its translation is CASSFTSFPYEQYF.

The chain joins TRBV6-4 to TRBJ2-2; possibly TRBD2 for D (5 bases). Looked up from germline, CDR1 is MRHNA and CDR2 is SNTAGT. The germline V and J ends were trimmed by 4 bases and 4 bases, with 7 bases remaining between them. CDR3 length: 13 residues. In DNA form, the CDR3 reads TGTGCCAGCAGTGTAGAGGGCACCGGGGAGCTGTTTTTT. Translating gives CASSVEGTGELFF.

In this sample, this clone turned up once. The CDR3 DNA reads as TGCGCCAGCAGCCAGGGGCAGTTGGGCTACACCTTC. It specifies CASSQGQLGYTF. The chain is built from TRBV4-1 and TRBJ1-2, with D perhaps matching TRBD1 (5 bases). This CDR3 is 12 amino acids long. From germline, CDR1 is MGHRA and CDR2 YSYEKL. V lost 3 bases and J 8 bases, leaving 10 bases between the germline ends.